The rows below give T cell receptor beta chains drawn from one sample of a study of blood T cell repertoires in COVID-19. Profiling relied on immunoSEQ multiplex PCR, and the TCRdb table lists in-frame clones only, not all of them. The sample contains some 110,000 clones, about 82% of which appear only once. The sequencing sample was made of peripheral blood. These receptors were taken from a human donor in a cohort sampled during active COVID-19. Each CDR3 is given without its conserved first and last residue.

ASSLQGTRAF,TRBV7-3
ASSPQASGAPDNEQF,TRBV4-3
ASSRGQGQPQH,TRBV5-1
ASRGGALGPLRDEQY,TRBV28
ASSLGIDRGWTEAF,TRBV11-2
ASWRTGRDEQF,TRBV27
SARAGIIQY,TRBV20-1
ASSYALTSGRHEQY,TRBV6-2/TRBV6-3
ASSATTSGGHYNEQF,TRBV27
ASSSPASGSNEQF,TRBV5-4
ASSDDLRTGANYGYT,TRBV2
ASSWEADSEAF,TRBV5-1
ASSQDRGTTSYEQY,TRBV4-3
ASSAQGSSYNEQF,TRBV7-6
ASSFGTGNMNTEAF,TRBV4-3
ASSRQNSPLH,TRBV13
ASSKLAGGPDTQY,TRBV4-1
ASSQVIPGDRQYNEQF,TRBV3-1/TRBV3-2
ASRGTGGTEQY,TRBV5-1
ASSLRLQETQY,TRBV19
ASSLNPGLSYSNQPQH,TRBV5-5
ASRQTGVSYNEQF,TRBV19
ASRNSGSRDEQY,TRBV25-1